Each of the 6 T cell receptor beta chains below was sequenced from the same sample in a study of blood T cells in healthy people across ages. Together with a sample-barcoded 5' primer, a J-beta primer mix was included in a second PCR lasting about 6 to 12 cycles. TCRdb redid the calling of the 5' RACE reads with MiXCR, one entry per CDR3 protein. This sample has 600,000 to 850,000 distinct CDR3 sequences, with roughly 25% found just once. The data also belong to a second study, concerning T cells of mothers and their children.

Sequenced: blood. These receptors originate from a boy younger than 18 in good health.

V and J are TRBV3-1 and TRBJ1-6; 9 nucleotides agree with TRBD1. V gave up 3 bases and J gave up 5 bases; unmatched junction bases: 8. The V gene's germline CDR1 is LGHDT and CDR2 YNNKEL (reference sequence). This CDR3 is 17 amino acids long. CDR3 sequence (DNA): TGTGCCAGCAGCCAGGGGACAGGGAAGTTTGATAATTCACCCCTCCACTTT. It translates to CASSQGTGKFDNSPLHF.

This clonotype showed up just a few times. The chain carries TRBV20-1 and TRBJ2-7, with D possibly called TRBD1 or TRBD2 (5 bases each). V lost 3 bases and J lost 4, with 16 bases in between. Germline CDR1 and CDR2: DFQATT and SNEGSKA (reference sequence). CDR3 size: 14 residues. The DNA for the CDR3 is TGCAGTGCTAGTCGCCTCCGGGACCCATACGAGCAGTACTTC. Protein product: CSASRLRDPYEQYF.

This clonotype showed up many times. The chain couples TRBV12-3 or TRBV12-4 to TRBJ2-5; a weak D match, TRBD1 (6 bases). CDR3 length: 14 amino acids. V was clipped by 5 bases and J by 1 base, with 11 bases between them. DNA of the CDR3: TGTGCCAGCAGTACCTTGGACAGCCAAGAGACCCAGTACTTC. It codes for CASSTLDSQETQYF.

This clonotype was seen more than once but under ten times. The rearrangement uses TRBV28 and TRBJ1-4; 9 bases fit TRBD1. CDR1 is MDHEN, CDR2 SYDVKM, per germline. The CDR3 is 13 residues long. V shed 9 bases and J 7 bases; nucleotides not matched to a gene: 6. Written as DNA, the CDR3 is TGTGCCAGTAACCGGGACAGGGTTGAAAAACTGTTTTTT. This translates into CASNRDRVEKLFF.

A few counts support this clonotype. V is TRBV6-1 and J is TRBJ2-1; 8 nucleotides align to TRBD1. The CDR3 has 15 amino acids. In germline, CDR1 is MNHNS, CDR2 SASEGT. Losses at the gene ends were 5 bases for V and 3 bases for J; bases not matched to a gene: 6. DNA for the CDR3: TGTGCCAGCAGTACGACAGGGGCAGGCTACAATGAGCAGTTCTTC. It translates to CASSTTGAGYNEQFF.

This clonotype has more than one count but fewer than ten. The genes are TRBV29-1 and TRBJ2-1; 10 nucleotides line up with TRBD2. The trim removed 4 bases at V and 4 bases at J, leaving 10 bases unmatched. Looked up from germline, CDR1 is SQVTM and CDR2 is ANQGSEA. This CDR3 contains 16 residues. CDR3 protein: CSVVPAGGPGYNEQFF. In DNA, the CDR3 is TGCAGCGTTGTTCCAGCGGGAGGGCCGGGGTACAATGAGCAGTTCTTC.